The subject of this entry is one T cell receptor (beta chain). The data stem from a study of control samples from healthy donors and cancer patients. Sequenced by immunoSEQ multiplex PCR; TCRdb stores in-frame clones only, minus some. The sample yields 150,000 to 200,000 clones, just over 85% seen once. The sample consisted of blood. The sequence derives from a woman between 25 and 40 years old in good health.

CDR3 sequence reads: CASSFGYQQPQHF. CDR3 bases: TGTGCCAGCAGCTTTGGTTATCAGCAGCCCCAGCATTTT. The chain is built from TRBV5-6 and TRBJ1-5; D is ambiguous. Trimming took off 2 bases at V and 7 bases at J, with 10 bases between the two ends. CDR1 and CDR2 from the germline V gene are SGHDT and YYEEEE. This CDR3 spans 13 amino acids.